A selection of T cell receptor beta chains follows, all from one sample in a study of blood T cell repertoires in COVID-19. The method was immunoSEQ multiplex PCR; TCRdb's version includes in-frame clones alone and lacks a portion of them. The data show around 140,000 clones, approximately 89% seen once. Input material: peripheral blood. The receptors come from a woman between 70 and 85 years old with COVID-19, enrolled during active disease. The CDR3 runs from the conserved cysteine through the conserved F or W. Fields, in order: D gene, V gene, J gene, clone size, CDR3 DNA, CDR3 protein. D genes are given only for firm matches. Some rows mark clone size as missing; the rest say once, few, many or name a class of expanded clone.

D gene: NA
V gene: TRBV6-5
J gene: TRBJ1-1
clone size: NA
CDR3 DNA: TGTGCCAGTCGCAAATACTGGAACACTGAAGCTTTCTTT
CDR3 protein: CASRKYWNTEAFF

D gene: TRBD1
V gene: TRBV7-2
J gene: TRBJ1-1
clone size: NA
CDR3 DNA: TGTGCCAGCAGCGAGGGGGCGCCCACTGAAGCTTTCTTT
CDR3 protein: CASSEGAPTEAFF

D gene: NA
V gene: TRBV28
J gene: TRBJ2-7
clone size: NA
CDR3 DNA: TGTGCCACCTCAAGTGGGGGGAGCTCCTACGAGCAGTACTTC
CDR3 protein: CATSSGGSSYEQYF

D gene: NA
V gene: TRBV30
J gene: TRBJ1-1
clone size: NA
CDR3 DNA: TGTGCCTGGGGCGGGCGGTCCACTGAAGCTTTCTTT
CDR3 protein: CAWGGRSTEAFF

D gene: NA
V gene: TRBV24-1
J gene: TRBJ2-5
clone size: NA
CDR3 DNA: TGTGCCACCAGTGACCCTAGACAGGAACAAGAGACCCAGTACTTC
CDR3 protein: CATSDPRQEQETQYF

D gene: TRBD1
V gene: TRBV19
J gene: TRBJ2-2
clone size: once
CDR3 DNA: TGTGCCAGTAGTTTTACAGGGGGCTCCACCGGGGAGCTGTTTTTT
CDR3 protein: CASSFTGGSTGELFF

D gene: NA
V gene: TRBV19
J gene: TRBJ1-1
clone size: few
CDR3 DNA: TGTGCCAGCGCGACGAGGAGTCGCATGAACACTGAAGCTTTCTTT
CDR3 protein: CASATRSRMNTEAFF

D gene: TRBD1
V gene: TRBV27
J gene: TRBJ1-6
clone size: NA
CDR3 DNA: TGTGCCAGCTGTTGGGACAGGGCAAATTCACCCCTCCACTTT
CDR3 protein: CASCWDRANSPLHF

D gene: TRBD1
V gene: TRBV27
J gene: TRBJ1-6
clone size: NA
CDR3 DNA: TGTGCCAGCAGGCATGACAGGGGGGTGAGTTCACCCCTCCACTTT
CDR3 protein: CASRHDRGVSSPLHF

D gene: NA
V gene: TRBV2
J gene: TRBJ2-2
clone size: NA
CDR3 DNA: TGTGCCAGCAGTGTGTCGAGGACCGGGGAGCTGTTTTTT
CDR3 protein: CASSVSRTGELFF

D gene: NA
V gene: TRBV9
J gene: TRBJ1-6
clone size: NA
CDR3 DNA: TGTGCCAGCAGCGTAGCTGGGGGCGCGAATTCACCCCTCCACTTT
CDR3 protein: CASSVAGGANSPLHF

D gene: NA
V gene: TRBV10-3
J gene: TRBJ1-6
clone size: NA
CDR3 DNA: TGTGCCATCAGTGAGGGTAGCTCCTATAATTCACCCCTCCACTTT
CDR3 protein: CAISEGSSYNSPLHF

D gene: NA
V gene: TRBV4-1
J gene: TRBJ2-3
clone size: NA
CDR3 DNA: TGCGCCAGCAGCCGGGACTCGAGCACAGATACGCAGTATTTT
CDR3 protein: CASSRDSSTDTQYF

D gene: TRBD2
V gene: TRBV11-2
J gene: TRBJ2-1
clone size: NA
CDR3 DNA: TGTGCCAGCAGCACCGGACTAGCGGGGGGGCAGTTCTTC
CDR3 protein: CASSTGLAGGQFF

D gene: TRBD2
V gene: TRBV2
J gene: TRBJ2-7
clone size: NA
CDR3 DNA: TGTGCCAGCAGTGAAGAGCGGGGGGGCCCCTACGAGCAGTACTTC
CDR3 protein: CASSEERGGPYEQYF

D gene: NA
V gene: TRBV5-5
J gene: TRBJ2-5
clone size: NA
CDR3 DNA: TGTGCCAGCAGCTCGACGCACGACCGGGCCGGAGGGACCCAGTACTTC
CDR3 protein: CASSSTHDRAGGTQYF

D gene: NA
V gene: TRBV5-5
J gene: TRBJ1-1
clone size: once
CDR3 DNA: TGTGCCAGCAGTTCCCGGACAGAGATGAACACTGAAGCTTTCTTT
CDR3 protein: CASSSRTEMNTEAFF

D gene: TRBD1
V gene: TRBV3-1/TRBV3-2
J gene: TRBJ2-5
clone size: NA
CDR3 DNA: TGTGCCAGCAGCCGGGGACAGGGTAAAGAGACCCAGTACTTC
CDR3 protein: CASSRGQGKETQYF

D gene: NA
V gene: TRBV7-9
J gene: TRBJ2-5
clone size: once
CDR3 DNA: TGTGCCAGCAGCTCAACAGGGTACCAAGAGACCCAGTACTTC
CDR3 protein: CASSSTGYQETQYF

D gene: TRBD2
V gene: TRBV2
J gene: TRBJ2-7
clone size: NA
CDR3 DNA: TGTGCCAGCAGACAATTGGCGGGGGGGTCTTACGAGCAGTACTTC
CDR3 protein: CASRQLAGGSYEQYF

D gene: NA
V gene: TRBV7-3
J gene: TRBJ1-1
clone size: NA
CDR3 DNA: TGTGCCAGCAAGGGTGGAGGGGAGGGCACTGAAGCTTTCTTT
CDR3 protein: CASKGGGEGTEAFF

D gene: NA
V gene: TRBV5-1
J gene: TRBJ1-1
clone size: NA
CDR3 DNA: TGCGCCAGCAGCTTGTCGGCGGCCATGGGCACTGAAGCTTTCTTT
CDR3 protein: CASSLSAAMGTEAFF

D gene: NA
V gene: TRBV19
J gene: TRBJ1-5
clone size: once
CDR3 DNA: TGTGCCAGTAGTATTCCCCCCTACAGGGTATTACGGCAGCCCCAGCATTTT
CDR3 protein: CASSIPPYRVLRQPQHF

D gene: NA
V gene: TRBV11-2
J gene: TRBJ2-3
clone size: NA
CDR3 DNA: TGTGCCAGCAGCTTAGATTTTAGCTCAGATACGCAGTATTTT
CDR3 protein: CASSLDFSSDTQYF

D gene: NA
V gene: TRBV18
J gene: TRBJ1-5
clone size: NA
CDR3 DNA: TGTGCCAGCTCGCCCGGACAGTCGAGCAATCAGCCCCAGCATTTT
CDR3 protein: CASSPGQSSNQPQHF

D gene: NA
V gene: TRBV12-3/TRBV12-4
J gene: TRBJ1-4
clone size: NA
CDR3 DNA: TGTGCCAGCAGCCGCAACAGGGCTGAAAAACTGTTTTTT
CDR3 protein: CASSRNRAEKLFF

D gene: NA
V gene: TRBV5-1
J gene: TRBJ1-5
clone size: NA
CDR3 DNA: TGCGCCAGCAGCCCAGGACGGGAAAATCAGCCCCAGCATTTT
CDR3 protein: CASSPGRENQPQHF

D gene: NA
V gene: TRBV4-2
J gene: TRBJ1-1
clone size: NA
CDR3 DNA: TGTGCCAGCAGCCAAGAGAGGCAGAACACTGAAGCTTTCTTT
CDR3 protein: CASSQERQNTEAFF

D gene: NA
V gene: TRBV4-1
J gene: TRBJ1-3
clone size: NA
CDR3 DNA: TGCGCCAGCAGCCAACTTGGGACACCCAACTTGAGCTCTGGAAACACCATATATTTT
CDR3 protein: CASSQLGTPNLSSGNTIYF

D gene: TRBD2
V gene: TRBV2
J gene: TRBJ2-5
clone size: NA
CDR3 DNA: TGTGCCAGCAGGCCTTCTAGCGGTCAAGAGACCCAGTACTTC
CDR3 protein: CASRPSSGQETQYF

D gene: NA
V gene: TRBV4-1
J gene: TRBJ2-3
clone size: NA
CDR3 DNA: TGCGCCAGCAGCCAAGAAGGGAGCCGCACAGATACGCAGTATTTT
CDR3 protein: CASSQEGSRTDTQYF

D gene: NA
V gene: TRBV28
J gene: TRBJ1-2
clone size: NA
CDR3 DNA: TGTGCCAGCAGTTCAACAGGGTTTTGGCGTGGCTACACCTTC
CDR3 protein: CASSSTGFWRGYTF